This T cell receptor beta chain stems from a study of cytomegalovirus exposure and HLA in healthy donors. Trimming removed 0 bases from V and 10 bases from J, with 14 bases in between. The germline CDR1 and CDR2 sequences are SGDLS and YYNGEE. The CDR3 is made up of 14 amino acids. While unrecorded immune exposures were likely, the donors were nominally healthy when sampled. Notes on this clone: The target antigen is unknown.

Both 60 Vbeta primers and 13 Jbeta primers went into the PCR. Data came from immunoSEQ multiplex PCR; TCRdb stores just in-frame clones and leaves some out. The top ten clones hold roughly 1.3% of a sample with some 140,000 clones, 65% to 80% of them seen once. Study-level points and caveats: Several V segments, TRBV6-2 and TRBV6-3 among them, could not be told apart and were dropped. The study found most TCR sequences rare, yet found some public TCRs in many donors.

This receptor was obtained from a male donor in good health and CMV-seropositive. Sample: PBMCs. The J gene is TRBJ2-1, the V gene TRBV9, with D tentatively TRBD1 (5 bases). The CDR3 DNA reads TGTGCCAGCAGCGTAGGGGGCGGTCCCATAGAGCAGTTCTTC. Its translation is CASSVGGGPIEQFF.